This TCR beta chain was sequenced for a study of cytomegalovirus exposure and HLA in healthy donors. Study-level points and caveats: When presence/absence was analysed, sequencing depth was taken to be roughly uniform across donors.

The V gene's germline CDR1 is LNHDA and CDR2 SQIVND (reference sequence). V lost 5 bases, J lost 2 bases, and 7 bases lay in between. This CDR3 has 12 residues. It was with 60 Vbeta and 13 Jbeta primers that the PCR ran. The protocol was immunoSEQ multiplex PCR, while the TCRdb copy is restricted to in-frame clones and leaves out a portion. The sample carries around 160,000 clones, about 77% recorded once. To note about this clone: Its antigen is undetermined.

The chain combines TRBV19 with TRBJ2-7, with D tentatively TRBD1 (6 bases). The sample taken for sequencing was PBMCs. The sequence came from a man between 18 and 29 years old in good health and CMV-seropositive. DNA for the CDR3: TGTGCCAGTAGTCCAGGGGCCTACGAGCAGTACTTC. This encodes CASSPGAYEQYF.